This T cell receptor beta chain was sequenced during a study of blood T cell repertoires in COVID-19. Across the whole study: Samples representing acute and convalescent COVID-19 were sourced from the United States, Italy and Spain. From T cells, B-cell-depleted T cells, or PBMCs came the material, which was cDNA or gDNA.

In the original analysis: Amplification with reference gene primers provided the estimates of nucleated cell counts. Profiling relied on immunoSEQ multiplex PCR, and the TCRdb table lists in-frame clones only, not all of them. D and trimming come from the DNA, and the V and J calls and clone size come from that table. The data show 180,000 or so clones, roughly nine tenths seen once. The CDR3 is made up of 12 amino acids. CDR1 is SEHNR and CDR2 is FQNEAQ in the germline V gene (reference sequence). The V end lost 5 bases, the J end lost 4 bases, and 9 bases lay between the germline ends. The clonotype originates from a man between 18 and 29 years old with acute or convalescent COVID-19. The chain uses TRBV7-9 and TRBJ2-7, with D possibly matching TRBD2 (5 bases). The specimen was peripheral blood. In DNA, the CDR3 is TGTGCCAGCAGCCCCCCGGGATACGAGCAGTACTTC. Protein product: CASSPPGYEQYF.